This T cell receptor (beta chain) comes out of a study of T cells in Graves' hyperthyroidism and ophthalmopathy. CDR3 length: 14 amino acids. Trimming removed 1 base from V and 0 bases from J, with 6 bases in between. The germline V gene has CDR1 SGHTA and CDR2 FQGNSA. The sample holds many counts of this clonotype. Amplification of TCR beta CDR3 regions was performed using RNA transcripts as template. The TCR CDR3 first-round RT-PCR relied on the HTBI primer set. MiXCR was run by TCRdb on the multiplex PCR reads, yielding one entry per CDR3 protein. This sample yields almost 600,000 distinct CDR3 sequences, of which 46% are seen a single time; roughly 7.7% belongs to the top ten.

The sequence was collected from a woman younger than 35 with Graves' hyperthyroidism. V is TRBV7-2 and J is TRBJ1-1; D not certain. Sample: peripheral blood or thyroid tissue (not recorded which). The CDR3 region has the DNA TGTGCCAGCAGCTTAGGGCCAGTGAACACTGAAGCTTTCTTT. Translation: CASSLGPVNTEAFF.